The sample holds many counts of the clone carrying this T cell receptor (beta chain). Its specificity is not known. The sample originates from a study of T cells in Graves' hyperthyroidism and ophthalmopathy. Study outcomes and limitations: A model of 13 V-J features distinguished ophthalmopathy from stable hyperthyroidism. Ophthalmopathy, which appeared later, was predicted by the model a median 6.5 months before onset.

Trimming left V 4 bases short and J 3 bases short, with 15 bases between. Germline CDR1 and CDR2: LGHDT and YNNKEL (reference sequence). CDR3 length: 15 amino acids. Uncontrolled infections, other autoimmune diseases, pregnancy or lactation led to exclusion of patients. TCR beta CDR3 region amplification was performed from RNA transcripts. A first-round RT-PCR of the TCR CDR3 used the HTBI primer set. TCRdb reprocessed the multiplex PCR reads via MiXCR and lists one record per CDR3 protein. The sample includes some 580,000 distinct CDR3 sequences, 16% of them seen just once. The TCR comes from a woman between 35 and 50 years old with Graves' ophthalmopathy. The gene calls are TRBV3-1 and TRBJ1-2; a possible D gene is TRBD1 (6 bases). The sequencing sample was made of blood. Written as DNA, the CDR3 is TGTGCCAGCAGCCTGCGGGAGGGGGGCCACTATGGCTACACCTTC. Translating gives CASSLREGGHYGYTF.